These 20 T cell receptor beta chains originate from one sample sequenced in a study of regulatory T cells in long-lasting Graves disease. Researchers made TCR beta libraries by using iRepertoire HTBI primers and running Arm-PCR on CDR3 regions. From the multiplex PCR reads, TCRdb called clonotypes with MiXCR, one entry per CDR3 protein. The sample contains fewer than 600,000 distinct CDR3 sequences, approximately 23% of which appear only once. Time point reported: persistent/refractory GD, antithyroid drugs over 5 years with positive TRAb. Preparation of the TCR library used RNA extracted from PBMCs. Sample: peripheral blood mononuclear cells (PBMCs), taken when the disease was refractory, from a patient treated with antithyroid drugs. Receptors originate from a female donor with Graves disease.

Of note for this clonotype: A read error may explain this, as a much larger clone is one base away. The J gene is TRBJ1-2, the V gene TRBV7-2; D remains unclear. The germline CDR1 and CDR2 sequences are SGHTA and FQGNSA. There are 14 residues in the CDR3. The ends were cut back, 2 bases at V and 8 bases at J, with 15 bases in the middle. The CDR3, as DNA: TGTGCCAGCAGCTTACGGCAGGTCGGGGAAGGCTACACCTTC. Its translation is CASSLRQVGEGYTF. The variable domain in full, completed from reference TRBV7-2 and TRBJ1-2, reads GAGVSQSPSNKVTEKGKDVELRCDPISGHTALYWYRQSLGQGLEFLIYFQGNSAPDKSGLPSDRFSAERTGGSVSTLTIQRTQQEDSAVYLCASSLRQVGEGYTFGSGTRLTVV.

The chain links TRBV7-3 to TRBJ2-2, with 7 bases matching TRBD1. The J segment lost 0 bases and the V segment lost 6 bases, leaving 10 bases of the junction unmatched. The germline gives CDR1 SGHTA, CDR2 FQGTGA. This CDR3 has 17 residues. CDR3 DNA sequence: TGTGCCAGCAGTTCACCAACCGGGACAGCGAACACCGGGGAGCTGTTTTTT. The encoded protein is CASSSPTGTANTGELFF.

This clonotype was observed at least ten times. This chain links TRBV3-1 with TRBJ2-5; D not certain. CDR1 is LGHDT and CDR2 is YNNKEL in the germline V gene (reference sequence). V was trimmed by 1 base and J by 6 bases, leaving 9 bases between them. CDR3 length: 13 residues. CDR3 region: CASSQVSEKTQYF. Written as DNA, the CDR3 is TGTGCCAGCAGCCAAGTATCGGAAAAGACCCAGTACTTC.

A few counts support this clonotype. The V gene is TRBV19, the J gene TRBJ1-2; a possible D gene is TRBD1 (5 bases). The V gene lost 2 bases and the J gene lost 4 bases, with 14 bases spanning the gap. The CDR3 is 15 residues long. Germline CDR1 is LNHDA and CDR2 is SQIVND (reference sequence). The CDR3 reads CASSITRKDTYGYTF. In nucleotides, the CDR3 is TGTGCCAGTAGTATAACACGTAAGGACACCTATGGCTACACCTTC.

The V call is TRBV6-5, the J call TRBJ2-1, with D unclear. Germline V gene data show CDR1 as MNHEY and CDR2 as SVGAGI. The CDR3 loop spans 15 amino acids. The V and J ends lost 0 bases and 5 bases respectively, with 11 bases between them. CDR3: CASSYSRQSDNEQFF. CDR3 in DNA: TGTGCCAGCAGTTACTCCCGGCAGAGTGACAATGAGCAGTTCTTC.

Concerning this clonotype itself: No conserved phenylalanine or tryptophan ends this CDR3, so it is likely a read error. The J gene is TRBJ2-7, the V gene TRBV7-6; possible D gene TRBD2, 5 bases. The CDR3 spans 11 residues. Germline assignment: CDR1 SGHVS and CDR2 FNYEAQ. V gave up 5 bases and J gave up 6 bases, with 8 bases separating them. Here the CDR3 reads CASSPGSEQYL. For the CDR3, the DNA is TGTGCCAGCAGCCCGGGGTCCGAGCAGTACCTC.

This clonotype was counted many times. The chain joins TRBV7-2 to TRBJ2-5; D possibly corresponds to TRBD2 (7 bases). This CDR3 comprises 16 residues. Germline V lookup: CDR1 SGHTA, CDR2 FQGNSA. Trimming pared 8 bases from V and 3 bases from J, leaving 22 bases between. The CDR3 spells CASRLGIGGPKETQYF. The DNA for the CDR3 is TGTGCCAGCCGCCTGGGGATCGGGGGGCCTAAAGAGACCCAGTACTTC.

This clonotype has ten or more counts. The chain employs TRBV28 and TRBJ1-2; D gene ambiguous. The CDR3 runs to 10 residues. With 8 bases removed from V and 8 bases from J, the gap between germline ends came to 9 bases. The germline V gene encodes CDR1 MDHEN and CDR2 SYDVKM. In DNA form, the CDR3 reads TGTGCCAGCCGGGAGATAGGCTACACCTTC. It codes for CASREIGYTF.

This sequence joins TRBV7-2 and TRBJ2-5; a weak D match, TRBD1 (8 bases). The DNA end lines up better with TRBJ2-1; the J call may be wrong. Germline V gives CDR1 SGHTA, CDR2 FQGNSA. This CDR3 comprises 15 residues. The CDR3 here is CASTQGAGATDEQFF. The DNA of the CDR3 is TGTGCCAGCACCCAGGGGGCGGGGGCTACAGATGAGCAGTTCTTC.

The chain is built from TRBV7-9 and TRBJ1-5; D might be TRBD1 (5 bases). V dropped 5 bases and J dropped 3 bases, with 17 bases sitting between them. From germline, CDR1 is SEHNR and CDR2 FQNEAQ (reference sequence). This CDR3 is built from 16 residues. The CDR3 is CASSLVAGGNNQPQHF. The CDR3 DNA follows: TGTGCCAGCAGCCTGGTTGCGGGGGGGAACAATCAGCCCCAGCATTTT. Supplemented by reference TRBV7-9 and TRBJ1-5, the full variable domain reads DTGVSQNPRHKITKRGQNVTFRCDPISEHNRLYWYRQTLGQGPEFLTYFQNEAQLEKSRLLSDRFSAERPKGSFSTLEIQRTEQGDSAMYLCASSLVAGGNNQPQHFGDGTRLSIL.

This clonotype has at least ten counts. The gene calls are TRBV7-9 and TRBJ1-1, with D uncertain. The CDR3 spans 13 residues. Trimming removed 8 bases from V and 3 bases from J, with 13 bases in between. CDR1 and CDR2 from the germline V gene are SEHNR and FQNEAQ (reference sequence). CDR3: CASAGQADTEAFF. The CDR3 region has the DNA TGTGCCAGCGCTGGGCAGGCAGACACTGAAGCTTTCTTT.

In this sample, this clonotype turned up many times. The chain has TRBV11-3 and TRBJ2-5, with 8 bases matching TRBD1. Trimming cost V 5 bases and J 5 bases; bases outside gene matches: 10. The germline CDR1 and CDR2 sequences are SGHNT and YENEEA. This CDR3 has 15 residues. The CDR3 DNA follows: TGTGCCAGCAGCACCCTGGACAGGGATTATGAGACCCAGTACTTC. Translated, it gives CASSTLDRDYETQYF.

This rearrangement joins TRBV6-1 to TRBJ2-7; perhaps TRBD2 as D (6 bases). The CDR3 loop spans 12 amino acids. Trimming pared 8 bases from V and 5 bases from J, leaving 13 bases between. CDR1 MNHNS and CDR2 SASEGT come from the germline V gene. The CDR3 nucleotides are TGTGCCAGCCAGCGCCGGGAGAACGAGCAGTACTTC. It is translated as CASQRRENEQYF.

This chain uses TRBV7-2 with TRBJ2-7; 7 bases are a match to TRBD1. Germline loops: CDR1 SGHTA, CDR2 FQGNSA. The V segment lost 6 bases and the J segment 2 bases; nucleotides outside the gene matches: 7. This CDR3 contains 14 residues. Here the CDR3 DNA reads TGTGCCAGCAGGCCAGACAGGGCCGCCTACGAGCAGTACTTC. Its protein is CASRPDRAAYEQYF.

This clonotype occurred many times. This chain joins TRBV7-2 and TRBJ1-1; tentatively, D is TRBD1 (6 bases). The length of the CDR3 is 15 residues. Germline V gives CDR1 SGHTA, CDR2 FQGNSA. V was clipped by 2 bases and J by 0 bases, with 10 bases between them. CDR3 nucleotides: TGTGCCAGCAGCTTACGGGGGCTTTTGAACACTGAAGCTTTCTTT. Translated: CASSLRGLLNTEAFF. The full variable domain, completed using reference TRBV7-2 and TRBJ1-1, is GAGVSQSPSNKVTEKGKDVELRCDPISGHTALYWYRQSLGQGLEFLIYFQGNSAPDKSGLPSDRFSAERTGGSVSTLTIQRTQQEDSAVYLCASSLRGLLNTEAFFGQGTRLTVV.

This clonotype was recorded a few times. J is TRBJ1-6 and V is TRBV27, with D possibly matching TRBD1 (5 bases). Trimming took off 5 bases at V and 4 bases at J, with 18 bases between the two ends. Germline values: CDR1 MNHEY, CDR2 SMNVEV (reference sequence). The CDR3 length is 17 residues. CDR3 sequence reads: CASSVGRGGWYNSPLHF. Written as DNA, the CDR3 is TGTGCCAGCAGTGTCGGGAGGGGAGGCTGGTATAATTCACCCCTCCACTTT.

The chain has TRBV24-1 and TRBJ1-5, with 8 bases aligning to TRBD1. The CDR3 consists of 14 residues. Per the germline V gene, CDR1 is KGHDR and CDR2 is SFDVKD. With 4 bases clipped from V and 6 bases from J, the junction kept 4 bases outside the gene matches. Written as DNA, the CDR3 is TGTGCCACCAGTGAGTCGACAGGGGTTCAGCCCCAGCATTTT. Translation gives CATSESTGVQPQHF.

In this sample, this clonotype turned up a few times. V and J are TRBV20-1 and TRBJ2-3; D may be TRBD2 (5 bases). Germline lookup yields CDR1 DFQATT and CDR2 SNEGSKA (reference sequence). V lost 0 bases and J lost 2, with 9 bases in between. The CDR3 has 14 amino acids. The CDR3 protein is CSARDKRTTDTQYF. CDR3 DNA: TGCAGTGCTAGAGATAAGCGGACCACAGATACGCAGTATTTT.

This clonotype was counted once. The chain uses TRBV11-2 and TRBJ1-4; unclear D gene. Germline CDR1 is SGHAT and CDR2 is FQNNGV. The CDR3 is 10 amino acids. Trimming left V 8 bases short and J 5 bases short, with 3 bases between. The CDR3 here is CASGNEKLFF. The DNA of the CDR3 is TGTGCCAGCGGGAATGAAAAACTGTTTTTT.

Many counts were recorded for this clonotype. The chain recombines TRBV6-1 with TRBJ1-1, with TRBD1 as a possible D gene (5 bases). V gave up 7 bases and J gave up 3 bases, with 21 bases separating them. This CDR3 contains 16 residues. The germline V gene has CDR1 MNHNS and CDR2 SASEGT. The chain's CDR3 is CASIPPEGRGDTEAFF. CDR3 nucleotide sequence: TGTGCCAGCATCCCCCCCGAGGGGAGGGGTGACACTGAAGCTTTCTTT.